This T cell receptor beta chain was recorded in a study of blood T cell repertoires in COVID-19. Study information: Sources were T cells, B-cell-depleted T cells, or PBMCs; the material itself was cDNA or gDNA.

Here immunoSEQ multiplex PCR was the method, and the copy in TCRdb shows in-frame clones only, minus some. The data contain roughly 120,000 clones, just over 90% of them seen just once; the ten biggest clones take up 1.8%. This CDR3 has 14 amino acids. Germline V CDR1 and CDR2: SEHNR, FQNEAQ (reference sequence). This chain joins TRBV7-9 and TRBJ2-2, with D tentatively TRBD2 (7 bases). The material sequenced was peripheral blood. This sequence was found in a human donor with active COVID-19. The donor label of this sample is uncertain. DNA for the CDR3: TGTGCTGTCTCGGTCGGGGGGCGAACCGGGGAGCTGTTTTTT. Its protein is CAVSVGGRTGELFF.